These 13 T cell receptor beta chains originate from one sample sequenced in a study of early T cells in non-severe SARS-CoV-2 infection (dated by TCRdb to 2020 to 2023). The method behind the library was 5' RACE. Sequencing was performed on a NextSeq 500. TCRdb trimmed public reads at Q25 via fastp, called clones via MiXCR and kept in-frame beta chains. Every distinct CDR3 protein forms one entry, paired with its most common genes and DNA. Recorded for this sample are about 37,000 distinct CDR3 sequences; 5.8% of them occurred a single time. Approximately 24% of the sample is held by the ten biggest clonotypes. Sequenced: whole blood. These receptors came from an adult who was a healthcare worker with PCR-confirmed SARS-CoV-2 infection or an uninfected control (not recorded which).

This clonotype was observed many times. The CDR3 nucleotides are TGCAGTGCTAGAGGGGACAGCCTCTATAATTCACCCCTCCACTTT. Translation: CSARGDSLYNSPLHF. The gene calls are TRBV20-1 and TRBJ1-6, with 7 bases lining up with TRBD1. Trimming took 1 base from V and 3 from J; bases not matched to a gene: 3. CDR1 and CDR2 from the germline V gene are DFQATT and SNEGSKA (reference sequence). This CDR3 is built from 15 residues.

This clonotype was observed a handful of times. The chain combines TRBV6-6 with TRBJ2-7, with a possible D match to TRBD1 (6 bases). With 5 bases removed from V and 4 bases from J, the gap between germline ends came to 12 bases. This CDR3 contains 13 residues. CDR1 is MNHNY and CDR2 is SVGAGI in the germline V gene (reference sequence). CDR3 bases: TGTGCCAGCAGTGGACAGAGCATATACGAGCAGTACTTC. Its protein product is CASSGQSIYEQYF.

In its sample, this clonotype was seen many times. The chain combines TRBV24-1 with TRBJ2-5, with 9 bases aligning to TRBD2. The ends lost 3 bases at V and 4 bases at J; junction bases unmatched: 8. The V gene's germline CDR1 is KGHDR and CDR2 SFDVKD. The CDR3 has 16 residues. The CDR3 DNA reads TGTGCCACCAGTGATACTAGCGGGCCCTTCGGAGAGACCCAGTACTTC. Its protein is CATSDTSGPFGETQYF.

This clonotype was detected many times. The rearrangement links TRBV12-3 or TRBV12-4 to TRBJ2-5, with unresolved D. The CDR3 runs to 13 residues. V shed 6 bases and J shed 3 bases, with 11 bases lying between them. The chain's CDR3 is CASSRIGEETQYF. The CDR3 region has the DNA TGTGCCAGCAGCCGCATCGGCGAAGAGACCCAGTACTTC.

Only a few counts were recorded for this clonotype. This sequence joins TRBV11-2 and TRBJ2-7, with 8 bases fitting TRBD2. The CDR3 length is 13 residues. After removal of 3 bases from V and 3 bases from J, the junction contained 1 base not matched to a gene. Germline-derived CDR1 and CDR2 are SGHAT and FQNNGV. The CDR3 bases are TGTGCCAGCAGCTTGGGACTAGTCTACGAGCAGTACTTC. Protein product: CASSLGLVYEQYF.

This clonotype was seen repeatedly, ten times or more. V is TRBV20-1 and J is TRBJ2-5; D is unresolved. From germline, CDR1 is DFQATT and CDR2 SNEGSKA (reference sequence). Trimming cost V 0 bases and J 1 base, with 9 bases left between them. This CDR3 has 14 residues. CDR3 loop: CSARDKAFQETQYF. CDR3 nucleotide sequence: TGCAGTGCTAGAGATAAGGCTTTCCAAGAGACCCAGTACTTC.

This clonotype was recorded many times. The rearrangement uses TRBV19 and TRBJ2-5, with D perhaps TRBD2 (6 bases). Germline assignment: CDR1 LNHDA and CDR2 SQIVND (reference sequence). The CDR3 runs 15 residues. Trimming removed 7 bases at V and 5 bases at J, with 20 bases between. CDR3: CASKDGGASGETQYF. In DNA, the CDR3 is TGTGCCAGTAAAGACGGAGGGGCGTCAGGGGAGACCCAGTACTTC.

Remarks on this clonotype: Just one base apart from a much larger clone, this may be a read error. As the CDR3 is not closed by the conserved phenylalanine or tryptophan, this likely results from a read error. The chain's CDR3 is CASSYRETSNSPLHY. DNA of the CDR3: TGTGCCAGCAGTTACAGGGAGACCTCTAATTCACCCCTCCACTAT. This sequence joins TRBV6-5 and TRBJ1-6; no firm D call. From germline, CDR1 is MNHEY and CDR2 SVGAGI. CDR3 length equals 15 residues. The V end was cut by 2 bases, the J end by 6 bases, with 11 bases between.

In this sample, this clonotype turned up many times. J is TRBJ1-4 and V is TRBV20-1; a possible D gene is TRBD1 (6 bases). This CDR3 has 13 residues. Germline V gene lookup returns CDR1 DFQATT and CDR2 SNEGSKA (reference sequence). Here the CDR3 DNA reads TGCAGCTCAAGGGCCCAGGGGCGGGTAGAACTGTTTTTT. It specifies CSSRAQGRVELFF.

This clonotype was detected ten times or more. DNA of the CDR3: TGTGCCAGCAGGAAACTAGCGGGGGCCTCCTACGAGCAGTACTTC. Translation gives CASRKLAGASYEQYF. V usage is TRBV28 and J usage is TRBJ2-7, with 11 bases lining up with TRBD2. J lost 0 bases, V lost 6 bases, and 4 bases had no gene match. CDR3 length equals 15 residues. CDR1 MDHEN and CDR2 SYDVKM come from the germline V gene.

The chain carries TRBV18 and TRBJ2-5, with D possibly being TRBD1 (5 bases). The CDR3 has 13 residues. V was shortened by 1 base and J by 4 bases, with 7 bases between the two germline ends. The germline CDR1 and CDR2 sequences are KGHSH and LQKENI. For the CDR3, the DNA is TGTGCCAGCTCACCACAGGGGCTAGAGACCCAGTACTTC. Amino acid sequence: CASSPQGLETQYF.

The chain links TRBV4-1 to TRBJ2-2, with D possibly matching TRBD2 (7 bases). The germline V gene has CDR1 MGHRA and CDR2 YSYEKL. Deletions cut 4 bases from V and 1 base from J, with 19 bases between. This CDR3 is built from 18 residues. The CDR3, as DNA: TGCGCCAGCAGCCCCGAGGTGGCGGGGGCGTTGAACACCGGGGAGCTGTTTTTT. This gives the protein CASSPEVAGALNTGELFF.

The chain combines TRBV15 with TRBJ1-1, with D maybe TRBD1 (6 bases). Germline loops: CDR1 LNHNV, CDR2 YYDKDF (reference sequence). The CDR3 length is 16 residues. V dropped 0 bases and J dropped 1 base, with 12 bases sitting between them. This CDR3 reads CATSRDVRTANTEAFF. CDR3 sequence (DNA): TGTGCCACCAGCAGAGATGTGAGGACAGCGAACACTGAAGCTTTCTTT. Full variable domain (rest looked up from reference TRBV15 and TRBJ1-1): DAMVIQNPRYQVTQFGKPVTLSCSQTLNHNVMYWYQQKSSQAPKLLFHYYDKDFNNEADTPDNFQSRRPNTSFCFLDIRSPGLGDTAMYLCATSRDVRTANTEAFFGQGTRLTVV.